This paragraph reports one TCR beta chain. The antigen is unknown. This likely comes from a read error, as the CDR3 has no conserved phenylalanine or tryptophan at its end. This sample is drawn from a study of OX40 agonist ivuxolimab in advanced cancers. Findings and limits, study-wide: The study did not work out the antigen specificity of the expanded peripheral T cells.

Autoimmune disease history or systemic immunosuppression led to patients being barred. The investigators sampled blood at baseline, at cycle 4 day 1, and at cycle 7 day 1. Profiled with immunoSEQ multiplex PCR; TCRdb holds only in-frame clones, not every one. This table has about 79,000 clones, around 85% appearing once. The CDR3 consists of 15 residues. Germline CDR1 reads SNHLY; CDR2 reads FYNNEI. The ends were cut back, 1 base at V and 3 bases at J, with 13 bases in the middle. The source of this sequence is an adult with an advanced solid tumor such as melanoma, head and neck, liver or kidney cancer. The V and J genes are TRBV2 and TRBJ2-7; D is ambiguous. Material: CD4+ or CD8+ T cells sorted from blood, obtained in a trial of the OX40 agonist ivuxolimab. CDR3 sequence: CASSEGEPGLYEQYL. The CDR3, as DNA: TGTGCCAGCAGTGAAGGGGAACCGGGCCTCTACGAGCAGTACCTC.